The 14 T cell receptor beta chains reported below all come from one sample, sequenced in a study of cytomegalovirus exposure and HLA in healthy donors. The study ran its PCR with 60 Vbeta and 13 Jbeta primers. Libraries were prepared by immunoSEQ multiplex PCR; TCRdb keeps only in-frame clonotypes and omits some of them. The table shows 210,000 or so clones, with around 73% occurring only once. The source material was PBMCs. Every receptor here comes from a woman aged 25 to 39 in good health and CMV-seropositive.

This rearrangement joins TRBV7-2 to TRBJ2-1, with TRBD2 matching 13 bases. The germline V gene has CDR1 SGHTA and CDR2 FQGNSA. J was trimmed by 8 bases and V by 5 bases; bases with no gene match: 3. CDR3 length equals 14 residues. For the CDR3, the DNA is TGTGCCAGCAGCGCGGGACTAGCGGGACATGAGCAGTTCTTC. Encoded protein: CASSAGLAGHEQFF.

Notes on this clone: This specimen includes other DNA sequences encoding the same CDR3. This chain connects TRBV28 to TRBJ2-7; 7 bases map to TRBD2. Per the germline V gene, CDR1 is MDHEN and CDR2 is SYDVKM. Germline trimming cut 3 bases from V and 4 bases from J; bases unmatched to any gene: 3. This CDR3 contains 13 residues. For the CDR3, the DNA is TGTGCCAGCAGTTTTGGCGGGAGTTACGAGCAGTACTTC. It codes for CASSFGGSYEQYF.

V and J are TRBV28 and TRBJ2-5; TRBD2 is a possible D gene (6 bases). With 7 bases removed from V and 3 bases from J, the gap between germline ends came to 12 bases. This CDR3 spans 13 amino acids. Germline lookup yields CDR1 MDHEN and CDR2 SYDVKM. CDR3 in amino acids: CASNRWREETQYF. The CDR3 nucleotides read TGTGCCAGCAACCGGTGGAGGGAAGAGACCCAGTACTTC.

The sample holds many counts of this clone. V gene TRBV4-2 combines with J gene TRBJ2-3; 9 bases are shared with TRBD2. CDR3 length: 16 amino acids. Germline trimming cut 0 bases from V and 5 bases from J; bases unmatched to any gene: 6. CDR1 is LGHNA and CDR2 is YNFKEQ in the germline V gene. DNA of the CDR3: TGTGCCAGCAGCCAAGAATCAGCGGGAGGCGTAGATACGCAGTATTTT. The encoded protein is CASSQESAGGVDTQYF.

This clone is a singleton in its sample. J is TRBJ2-1 and V is TRBV14; 12 bases are a match to TRBD2. After removal of 6 bases from V and 1 base from J, the junction contained 4 bases not matched to a gene. CDR3 length: 16 amino acids. Germline V gene sequence: CDR1 SGHDN, CDR2 FVKESK. CDR3 region: CASSLAGGPSYNEQFF. The CDR3 DNA is TGTGCCAGCAGTCTAGCGGGGGGGCCGTCCTACAATGAGCAGTTCTTC. The full variable domain, its missing parts supplied by reference TRBV14 and TRBJ2-1, is EAGVTQFPSHSVIEKGQTVTLRCDPISGHDNLYWYRRVMGKEIKFLLHFVKESKQDESGMPNNRFLAERTGGTYSTLKVQPAELEDSGVYFCASSLAGGPSYNEQFFGPGTRLTVL.

V and J are TRBV9 and TRBJ2-5; D possibly corresponds to TRBD2 (6 bases). The CDR3 totals 17 residues. Per germline, CDR1 SGDLS and CDR2 YYNGEE. V lost 0 bases and J lost 2, with 17 bases in between. The CDR3 sequence is CASSVGLRRGIQETQYF. The CDR3 DNA is TGTGCCAGCAGCGTAGGATTGAGGAGGGGTATACAAGAGACCCAGTACTTC.

The rearrangement links TRBV7-9 to TRBJ1-1; TRBD1 might be the D (5 bases). The CDR3 is 12 amino acids. CDR1 and CDR2 (germline): SEHNR, FQNEAQ (reference sequence). The germline V and J ends were trimmed by 3 bases and 7 bases, with 9 bases remaining between them. This CDR3 reads CASSFDSFEAFF. Written as DNA, the CDR3 is TGTGCCAGCAGCTTCGACAGCTTTGAAGCTTTCTTT.

This clone was seen a handful of times. The chain combines TRBV28 with TRBJ2-5; 8 bases match TRBD1. The germline gives CDR1 MDHEN, CDR2 SYDVKM. With V trimmed by 2 bases and J by 7 bases, 9 bases remained unmatched. The CDR3 loop spans 15 amino acids. The CDR3 coding sequence is TGTGCCAGCAGTTTAGCCGCCAAGGGGACAGGGACCCAGTACTTC. This codes for CASSLAAKGTGTQYF.

The chain couples TRBV28 to TRBJ1-4; 9 nucleotides align to TRBD1. The CDR3 length is 16 residues. After removal of 8 bases from V and 8 bases from J, the junction contained 15 bases not matched to a gene. The V gene's germline CDR1 is MDHEN and CDR2 SYDVKM. CDR3 nucleotides: TGTGCCAGCGTCTCCTACAGGGGGCTATGGGAGGAAAAACTGTTTTTT. Its protein product is CASVSYRGLWEEKLFF.

The V and J genes are TRBV27 and TRBJ1-6; 9 bases map to TRBD1. From germline, CDR1 is MNHEY and CDR2 SMNVEV (reference sequence). J gave up 6 bases and V 6 bases, and 6 bases lay outside the gene matches. The CDR3 runs 15 residues. The CDR3 here is CASRPQGALNSPLHF. The DNA of the CDR3 is TGTGCCAGCAGGCCACAGGGGGCCCTTAATTCACCCCTCCACTTT.

Only a few counts were recorded for this clone. This rearrangement joins TRBV19 to TRBJ2-2; a possible D gene is TRBD2 (7 bases). Germline CDR1 reads LNHDA; CDR2 reads SQIVND (reference sequence). This CDR3 contains 14 residues. With 4 bases removed from V and 4 bases from J, the gap between germline ends came to 10 bases. The CDR3 DNA reads TGTGCCAGTAGTAGGGGGGGGCGCACCGGGGAGCTGTTTTTT. Encoded protein: CASSRGGRTGELFF.

This chain joins TRBV13 and TRBJ2-2; D may be TRBD1 (6 bases). Deletions cut 6 bases from V and 3 bases from J, with 14 bases between. The CDR3 consists of 15 residues. Germline CDR1 is PRHDT and CDR2 is FYEKMQ (reference sequence). This CDR3 is CASSFQQGYTGELFF. The CDR3 DNA follows: TGTGCCAGCAGTTTTCAACAGGGATACACCGGGGAGCTGTTTTTT.

The V and J genes are TRBV27 and TRBJ2-6; D gene uncertain. Per the germline V gene, CDR1 is MNHEY and CDR2 is SMNVEV (reference sequence). The length of the CDR3 is 16 residues. V gave up 5 bases and J gave up 0 bases, with 11 bases separating them. DNA for the CDR3: TGTGCCAGCAGTCCCCCCCGACACTCTGGGGCCAACGTCCTGACTTTC. The encoded protein is CASSPPRHSGANVLTF.

The chain recombines TRBV5-4 with TRBJ2-3; D is undetermined. Germline CDR1 is SGHNT and CDR2 is YYREEE (reference sequence). This CDR3 spans 15 amino acids. Trimming cost V 0 bases and J 2 bases, with 10 bases left between them. This chain's CDR3 is CASSLDPRPTDTQYF. In nucleotides, the CDR3 is TGTGCCAGCAGCTTGGATCCGCGGCCCACAGATACGCAGTATTTT.